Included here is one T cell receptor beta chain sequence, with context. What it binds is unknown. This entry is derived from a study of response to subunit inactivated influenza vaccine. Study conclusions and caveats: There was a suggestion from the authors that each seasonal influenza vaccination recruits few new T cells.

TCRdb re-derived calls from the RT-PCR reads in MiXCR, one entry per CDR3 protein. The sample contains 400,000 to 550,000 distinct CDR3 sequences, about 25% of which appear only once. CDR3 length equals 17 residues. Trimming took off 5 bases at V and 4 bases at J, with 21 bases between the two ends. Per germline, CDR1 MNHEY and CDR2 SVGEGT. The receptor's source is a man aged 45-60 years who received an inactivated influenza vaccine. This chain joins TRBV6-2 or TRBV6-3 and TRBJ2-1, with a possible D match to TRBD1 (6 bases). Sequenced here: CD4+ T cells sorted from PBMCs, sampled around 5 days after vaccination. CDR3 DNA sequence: TGTGCCAGCAGTGCGTTCTCCGGGACACACGTATACAATGAGCAGTTCTTC. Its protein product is CASSAFSGTHVYNEQFF.